These T cell receptor beta chains were read from a single sample in a study of esophageal squamous cell carcinoma under preoperative chemotherapy. Using its own MiXCR run on the PCR reads, TCRdb lists one record per CDR3 protein. This table holds about 9,300 distinct CDR3 sequences, around 48% found once. Sample collection occurred from a patient given preoperative chemotherapy. These receptors were obtained from a human donor with esophageal squamous cell carcinoma. The donor label of this sample is uncertain. Each CDR3 is given with its conserved first and last residue. A D gene is named only where the DNA matches it firmly. Not all rows give a size; the values are once, few, many and, for expanded clones, a class.

d_gene	v_gene	j_gene	abundance	CDR3nt	CDR3aa
.	TRBV5-6	TRBJ2-1	.	TGTGCCAGCAGCCCGAAGGACGACTCCTACGAGCAGTTCTTC	CASSPKDDSYEQFF
TRBD1	TRBV6-1	TRBJ2-4	.	TGTGCCAGCACCCCGACAGGGTCCTTGGAAAACATTCAGTACTTC	CASTPTGSLENIQYF
.	TRBV30	TRBJ1-4	few	TGTGCCTGGAGTGGAATTACAGGGCTGGAGGATGAAAAACTGTTTTTT	CAWSGITGLEDEKLFF
TRBD1	TRBV7-2	TRBJ2-7	.	TGTGCCAGCGGCTTGCAGGGGGCAGACACGCAGTACTTC	CASGLQGADTQYF
.	TRBV6-1	TRBJ2-4	.	TGCGCCAGGGGAGTGGGAGCCAAAAATACGCAGTACTTC	CARGVGAKNTQYF
.	TRBV4-1	TRBJ2-2	medium-sized	TGCGCCAGCAGCCAAGAGATCCCCGTCTTGTACACCGGGGAGCTGTTTTTT	CASSQEIPVLYTGELFF
.	TRBV6-1	TRBJ2-3	.	TGTGCCAGCACGAGACTAGGGGGAATGGACAAAGATACGCAGTATTTT	CASTRLGGMDKDTQYF
TRBD1	TRBV11-3	TRBJ2-1	.	TGTGCCAGCAAGGCCGGGACAGGGGAGGAGCAGTTCTTC	CASKAGTGEEQFF
TRBD1	TRBV7-6	TRBJ2-1	medium-sized	TGTGCCAGCAGCCCGGACAGGGGTATGGGGGAGACCCAGTTCTTC	CASSPDRGMGETQFF
.	TRBV15	TRBJ2-5	many	TGTGCCACCAGGACAGGATTCGAGGGCGAGACCCAGTACTTC	CATRTGFEGETQYF
.	TRBV6-1	TRBJ1-4	medium-sized	TGTGCCAGCAGTACAACACTAAACAGAGGAACTAATGAAAAACTGTTTTTT	CASSTTLNRGTNEKLFF
.	TRBV6-1	TRBJ2-7	large	TGTGCCAGCAGTGATAAGTACAGAGGAAAGTACGAGCAGTACTTC	CASSDKYRGKYEQYF
.	TRBV12-3/TRBV12-4	TRBJ2-1	medium-sized	TGTGCCAGCAGTTTAGGCGGGAAACCCTACAATGAGCAGTTCTTC	CASSLGGKPYNEQFF
.	TRBV6-2/TRBV6-3	TRBJ2-7	.	TGTGCCAGCAGTTACTTTTCATCCGAGCAGTACTTC	CASSYFSSEQYF
TRBD2	TRBV5-1	TRBJ2-2	medium-sized	TGCGCCAGCAGCGCCACTAGCGGGAGGCTCACCGGGGAGCTGTTTTTT	CASSATSGRLTGELFF
.	TRBV7-2	TRBJ2-5	.	TGTGCCAGCAGCTCGGGGAGGGGGGGCCGTGAGCGAGAGACCCAGTACTTC	CASSSGRGGRERETQYF
.	TRBV6-1	TRBJ2-3	.	TGTGCCAGCAATCTGGGAGTGAGCACCGGGGCGCAGTTTTTT	CASNLGVSTGAQFF
TRBD1	TRBV10-1	TRBJ2-1	medium-sized	TGCGCCAGCAGTGGGACAGGGTTGGATGAGCAGTTCTTC	CASSGTGLDEQFF
TRBD2	TRBV11-3	TRBJ2-5	.	TGTGCCAGCAGCTTAGGACTAGCGGGAGGGTCGGCCAATGAGCAGTACTTC	CASSLGLAGGSANEQYF
.	TRBV7-6	TRBJ1-1	.	TGTGCCAGCAGCCCCCTGGCGGTTTCTATGAACACTGAAGCTTTCTTT	CASSPLAVSMNTEAFF
.	TRBV20-1	TRBJ2-1	few	TGCAGTGCACCCGAAGCGACAGCTATCTCCTACAATGAGCAGTTCTTC	CSAPEATAISYNEQFF
TRBD2	TRBV6-1	TRBJ2-7	many	TGTGCCAGCAGCTCCACCATCCTAGCGGGAGGGCCAAGGCAGTACTTC	CASSSTILAGGPRQYF
TRBD2	TRBV4-1	TRBJ2-1	once	TGCGCCAGCAGCCAAGGGGAACAGACTAGCGGAAACAATGCGCAGTTCTTC	CASSQGEQTSGNNAQFF
.	TRBV11-3	TRBJ2-2	many	TGTGCCAGCAGTTTCCCCGGGGAGCTGTTTTTT	CASSFPGELFF
TRBD1	TRBV6-1	TRBJ2-3	.	TGTGCCGTCCAGGGGGTGAGCACCGGGGCGCAGTATTTT	CAVQGVSTGAQYF
.	TRBV7-2	TRBJ2-1	.	TGTGCCAGCAGCTTAGAATATACCTCCTACAATGAGCAGTTCTTC	CASSLEYTSYNEQFF
TRBD2	TRBV7-8	TRBJ2-5	medium-sized	TGTGCCAGCAGCTTACCCGGGACTAGCGGGAGCTCTACGGAAGAGACCCAGTACTTC	CASSLPGTSGSSTEETQYF
TRBD1	TRBV6-1	TRBJ2-4	.	TGTGCCAGCACCCTTTTGGGGGGACAGGCCGCAAATACGCAGTACTTT	CASTLLGGQAANTQYF
TRBD1	TRBV3-1	TRBJ2-1	many	TGTGCCAGCAGTAGAGACAGGGGTAACAATGAGCAGTTCTTC	CASSRDRGNNEQFF